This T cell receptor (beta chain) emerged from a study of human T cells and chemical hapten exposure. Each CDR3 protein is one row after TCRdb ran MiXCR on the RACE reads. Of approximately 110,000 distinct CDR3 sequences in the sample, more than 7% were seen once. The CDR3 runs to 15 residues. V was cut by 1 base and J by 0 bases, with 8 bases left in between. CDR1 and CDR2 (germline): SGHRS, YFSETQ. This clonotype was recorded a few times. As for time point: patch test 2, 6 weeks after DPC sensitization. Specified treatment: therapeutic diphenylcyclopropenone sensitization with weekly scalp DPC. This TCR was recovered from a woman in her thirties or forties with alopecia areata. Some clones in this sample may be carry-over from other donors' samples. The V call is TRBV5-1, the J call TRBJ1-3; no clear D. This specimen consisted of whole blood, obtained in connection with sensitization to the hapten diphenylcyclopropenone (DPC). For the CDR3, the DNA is TGCGCCAGCAGCTTGATCAGTGACTCTGGAAACACCATATATTTT. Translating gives CASSLISDSGNTIYF.